This section outlines one T cell receptor (beta chain) sequence together with its context. The CDR3 is 16 residues long. V lost 0 bases to trimming and J lost 2 bases, with 15 bases between them. Germline CDR1 is SGHNT and CDR2 is YYREEE (reference sequence). This record comes from a study of blood T cell repertoires in COVID-19. In the study overall: Specimens from acute and convalescent COVID-19 originated in the United States, Italy and Spain. T cells, B-cell-depleted T cells, or PBMCs supplied cDNA or gDNA.

Per the original methods: Amplification from reference gene primers served as the basis for estimated nucleated cell counts. The protocol was immunoSEQ multiplex PCR, while the TCRdb copy is restricted to in-frame clones and leaves out a portion. V and J calls and clone size are copied from that table; D and trimming were computed from the DNA. Of more than 50,000 clones in the sample, 85% to 95% were seen once. The receptor's source is a human donor in a cohort sampled during active COVID-19. This chain links TRBV5-4 with TRBJ2-7; maybe TRBD2 (5 bases). Sample: peripheral blood. CDR3 DNA sequence: TGTGCCAGCAGCTTGGCAGGAGGACCGAGTCCCTACGAGCAGTACTTC. Amino acids: CASSLAGGPSPYEQYF.